This TCR beta chain was recorded in a study of early T cells in non-severe SARS-CoV-2 infection. Study-level background: Unsorted whole blood bulk RNA was sequenced, with unpaired chains.

Study findings and constraints: VDJdb-based matching was biased toward anti-spike CD8 responses and missed private and CD4 specificities.

This clonotype was picked up many times. Its antigen is unknown. Each single cDNA molecule received a unique molecular identifier. MiXCR, applied by TCRdb to the 5' RACE reads, yields one record per CDR3 protein. The sample contains about 24,000 distinct CDR3 sequences, 3% to 4% of which appear only once. The germline CDR1 and CDR2 sequences are MNHNS and SASEGT. The CDR3 length is 16 residues. The V end was cut by 2 bases, the J end by 2 bases, with 15 bases between. This TCR derives from an adult who was a healthcare worker with PCR-confirmed SARS-CoV-2 infection or an uninfected control (not recorded which). V usage is TRBV6-1 and J usage is TRBJ1-1; D remains ambiguous. The sequencing sample was made of whole blood. CDR3 sequence: CASSESPDIINTEAFF. The CDR3 DNA sequence: TGTGCCAGCAGTGAATCCCCCGACATAATCAACACTGAAGCTTTCTTT.